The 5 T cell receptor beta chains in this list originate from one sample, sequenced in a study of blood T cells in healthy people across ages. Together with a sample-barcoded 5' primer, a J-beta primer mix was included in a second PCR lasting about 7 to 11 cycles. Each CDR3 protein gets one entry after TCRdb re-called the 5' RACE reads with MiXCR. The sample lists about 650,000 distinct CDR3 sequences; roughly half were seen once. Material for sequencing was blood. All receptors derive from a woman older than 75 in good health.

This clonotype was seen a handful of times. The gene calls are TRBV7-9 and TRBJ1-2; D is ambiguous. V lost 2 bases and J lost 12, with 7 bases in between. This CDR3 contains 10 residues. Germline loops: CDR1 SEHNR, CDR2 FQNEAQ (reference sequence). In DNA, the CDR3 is TGTGCCAGCAGCTTATCGGAACACACCTTC. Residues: CASSLSEHTF.

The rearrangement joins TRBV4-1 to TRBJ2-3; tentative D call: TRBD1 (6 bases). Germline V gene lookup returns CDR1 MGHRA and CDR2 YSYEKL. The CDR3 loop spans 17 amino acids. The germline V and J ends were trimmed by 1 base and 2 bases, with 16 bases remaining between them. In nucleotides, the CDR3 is TGCGCCAGCAGCCAAGGAACCCAGGGGTCCCCCACAGATACGCAGTATTTT. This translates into CASSQGTQGSPTDTQYF.

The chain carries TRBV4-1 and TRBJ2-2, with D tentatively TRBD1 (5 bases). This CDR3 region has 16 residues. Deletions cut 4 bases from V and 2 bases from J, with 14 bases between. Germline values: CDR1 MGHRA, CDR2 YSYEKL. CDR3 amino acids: CASSPRGKENTGELFF. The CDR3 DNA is TGCGCCAGCAGCCCAAGGGGAAAGGAAAACACCGGGGAGCTGTTTTTT.

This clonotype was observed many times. This CDR3 is CASIDRGPGTGELFF. CDR3 DNA: TGTGCCAGCATCGACAGGGGGCCGGGCACCGGGGAGCTGTTTTTT. This rearrangement joins TRBV6-6 to TRBJ2-2; 10 positions match TRBD1. The CDR3 runs to 15 residues. V lost 7 bases and J lost 4; bases outside the gene matches: 6. CDR1 and CDR2 from the germline V gene are MNHNY and SVGAGI (reference sequence).

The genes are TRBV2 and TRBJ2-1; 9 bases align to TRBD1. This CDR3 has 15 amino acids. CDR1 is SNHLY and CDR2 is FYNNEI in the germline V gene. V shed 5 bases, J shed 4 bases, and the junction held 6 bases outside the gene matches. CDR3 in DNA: TGTGCCAGCAGTTTTGCGGGGACAGGGTACAATGAGCAGTTCTTC. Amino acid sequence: CASSFAGTGYNEQFF.